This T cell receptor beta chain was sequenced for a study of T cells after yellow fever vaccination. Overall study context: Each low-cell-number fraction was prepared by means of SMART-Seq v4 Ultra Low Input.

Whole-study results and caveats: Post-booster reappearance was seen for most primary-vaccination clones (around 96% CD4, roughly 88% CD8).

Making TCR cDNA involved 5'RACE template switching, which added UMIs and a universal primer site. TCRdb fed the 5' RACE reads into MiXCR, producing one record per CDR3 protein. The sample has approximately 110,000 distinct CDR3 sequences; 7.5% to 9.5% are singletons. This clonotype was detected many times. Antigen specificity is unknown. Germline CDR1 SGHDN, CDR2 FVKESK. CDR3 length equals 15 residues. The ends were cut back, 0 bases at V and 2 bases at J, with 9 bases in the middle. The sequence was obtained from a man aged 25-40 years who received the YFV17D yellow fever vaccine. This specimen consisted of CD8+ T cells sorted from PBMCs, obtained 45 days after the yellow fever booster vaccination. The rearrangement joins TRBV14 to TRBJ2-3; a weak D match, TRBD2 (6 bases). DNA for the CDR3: TGTGCCAGCAGCCAAGACCCTAGCGCCACAGATACGCAGTATTTT. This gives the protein CASSQDPSATDTQYF.